The 21 T cell receptor beta chains reported below all come from one sample, sequenced in a study of cytomegalovirus exposure and HLA in healthy donors. The primer mix had 60 Vbeta and 13 Jbeta primers. Profiled with immunoSEQ multiplex PCR; TCRdb holds only in-frame clones, not every one. The profile shows approximately 180,000 clones, 81% of them singletons. What was sequenced was PBMCs. These receptors all stem from a woman in her thirties in good health and CMV-seronegative.

This chain uses TRBV30 with TRBJ1-2; the D is unclear. V lost 4 bases and J lost 5, with 17 bases in between. Per the germline V gene, CDR1 is GTSNPN and CDR2 is SVGIG (reference sequence). The CDR3 loop spans 14 amino acids. CDR3 coding DNA: TGTGCCTGGACTCCGCAGGTACAGCATTATGGCTACACCTTC. It specifies CAWTPQVQHYGYTF.

This clone appeared a few times. The CDR3 sequence is CASSNHFGQGGNQPQHF. CDR3 DNA sequence: TGTGCCAGCAGCAATCACTTCGGACAGGGAGGCAATCAGCCCCAGCATTTT. This chain joins TRBV27 and TRBJ1-5, with 8 positions matching TRBD1. The germline V gene encodes CDR1 MNHEY and CDR2 SMNVEV (reference sequence). The V segment lost 6 bases and the J segment 2 bases; nucleotides outside the gene matches: 12. This CDR3 is built from 17 residues.

This clone has a single count. The rearrangement links TRBV29-1 to TRBJ2-3; perhaps TRBD2 as D (5 bases). Germline values: CDR1 SQVTM, CDR2 ANQGSEA. The CDR3 extends over 13 amino acids. The V end was cut by 4 bases, the J end by 6 bases, with 14 bases between. The DNA for the CDR3 is TGCAGCGTTGTGACTACCCCCTGGGATACGCAGTATTTT. It translates to CSVVTTPWDTQYF.

A single count supports this clone. The CDR3 DNA follows: TGTGCCAGCAGCTCCCCGGTAGGGGGACTAGCGGGAGTGGATGAGCAGTTCTTC. Protein sequence: CASSSPVGGLAGVDEQFF. V is TRBV7-9 and J is TRBJ2-1, with TRBD2 matching 14 bases. The CDR3 contains 18 residues. Germline CDR1 reads SEHNR; CDR2 reads FQNEAQ (reference sequence). V lost 4 bases to trimming and J lost 8 bases; unmatched junction nucleotides: 13.

This chain joins TRBV4-1 and TRBJ1-2; 7 positions agree with TRBD1. The CDR3 sequence is 16 residues long. CDR1 and CDR2 (germline): MGHRA, YSYEKL. J gave up 7 bases and V 0 bases, and 11 bases lay outside the gene matches. The CDR3 nucleotides are TGCGCCAGCAGCCAAGATTCCGTCTGGACAGGAGCTGGCTACACCTTC. This translates into CASSQDSVWTGAGYTF.

The chain employs TRBV27 and TRBJ2-7; 9 bases match TRBD1. V lost 7 bases, J lost 5 bases, and 12 bases stayed unmatched. CDR3 size: 15 residues. The germline gives CDR1 MNHEY, CDR2 SMNVEV (reference sequence). CDR3 DNA: TGTGCCAGCACCAATACCGGGACAGGGCTCGACGAGCAGTACTTC. As protein: CASTNTGTGLDEQYF.

This chain connects TRBV5-1 to TRBJ1-1; tentative D call: TRBD1 (6 bases). The V end lost 2 bases, the J end lost 0 bases, and 17 bases lay between the germline ends. This CDR3 has 17 residues. Germline lookup yields CDR1 SGHRS and CDR2 YFSETQ. The CDR3 nucleotides are TGCGCCAGCAGCTTCCTTGAGCGGGGGGCTTTGAACACTGAAGCTTTCTTT. This gives the protein CASSFLERGALNTEAFF.

The chain joins TRBV5-6 to TRBJ1-3; D is undetermined. V gave up 3 bases and J gave up 4 bases, with 5 bases separating them. This CDR3 is 12 amino acids long. From germline, CDR1 is SGHDT and CDR2 YYEEEE. The CDR3 is CASSWRGNTIYF. DNA of the CDR3: TGTGCCAGCAGCTGGCGGGGAAACACCATATATTTT.

This clone was seen only a few times. At one end the junction does not follow the germline gene, possibly because of a read error. This chain links TRBV5-4 with TRBJ2-4; 7 positions match TRBD1. The CDR3 sequence is 13 residues long. Germline CDR1 reads SGHNT; CDR2 reads YYREEE (reference sequence). CDR3 sequence: CASSLKGANSQYF. In nucleotides, the CDR3 is TGTGCCAGCAGCTTGAAGGGGGCAAACAGTCAGTACTTC.

V usage is TRBV19 and J usage is TRBJ1-1; possible D gene TRBD1, 5 bases. Trimming pared 4 bases from V and 1 base from J, leaving 10 bases between. Germline V gene sequence: CDR1 LNHDA, CDR2 SQIVND (reference sequence). There are 14 residues in the CDR3. The CDR3 nucleotides are TGTGCCAGTAGTAAGGTCAGGGAGAACACTGAAGCTTTCTTT. As protein: CASSKVRENTEAFF.

The chain employs TRBV15 and TRBJ2-7; no clear D gene. The ends were cut back, 1 base at V and 1 base at J, with 11 bases in the middle. CDR1 and CDR2 (germline): LNHNV, YYDKDF (reference sequence). The CDR3 is made up of 15 amino acids. The CDR3 spells CATSRARGRSYEQYF. The DNA of the CDR3 is TGTGCCACCAGCAGAGCCCGCGGCCGGTCCTACGAGCAGTACTTC.

The table lists this clone with a few counts. V usage is TRBV2 and J usage is TRBJ1-1; weak D call: TRBD1 (5 bases). The germline CDR1 and CDR2 sequences are SNHLY and FYNNEI. This CDR3 is 16 amino acids long. V lost 4 bases and J 1 base, leaving 16 bases between the germline ends. The CDR3 protein is CASSVDSWVGNTEAFF. Written as DNA, the CDR3 is TGTGCCAGCAGTGTTGACAGCTGGGTGGGGAACACTGAAGCTTTCTTT.

The chain is built from TRBV28 and TRBJ1-2, with TRBD1 matching over 11 bases. Germline V gene data show CDR1 as MDHEN and CDR2 as SYDVKM. The CDR3 loop spans 15 amino acids. Trimming removed 4 bases from V and 5 bases from J; junction bases left unmatched: 6. CDR3 nucleotides: TGTGCCAGCAGTTCTCGGACAGGGGGCGCTTATGGCTACACCTTC. It encodes CASSSRTGGAYGYTF.

The chain employs TRBV28 and TRBJ2-7, with 12 bases lining up with TRBD2. The germline V gene has CDR1 MDHEN and CDR2 SYDVKM. The CDR3 length is 16 residues. The J segment lost 4 bases and the V segment lost 6 bases, leaving 10 bases of the junction unmatched. For the CDR3, the DNA is TGTGCCAGCAGGGCTAGCGGGGGGGCAGGAGGATACGAGCAGTACTTC. Translating it yields CASRASGGAGGYEQYF.

The CDR3 spells CASSAVAGSSYEQYF. CDR3 nucleotide sequence: TGTGCCAGCAGCGCCGTAGCGGGGAGCTCCTACGAGCAGTACTTC. The chain employs TRBV7-2 and TRBJ2-7; 8 bases fit TRBD2. CDR1 is SGHTA and CDR2 is FQGNSA in the germline V gene. Losses at the gene ends were 5 bases for V and 0 bases for J; bases not matched to a gene: 6. The CDR3 runs to 15 residues.

V usage is TRBV7-2 and J usage is TRBJ2-7, with TRBD2 identical over 8 bases. Losses at the gene ends were 4 bases for V and 3 bases for J; bases not matched to a gene: 8. Looked up from germline, CDR1 is SGHTA and CDR2 is FQGNSA. The CDR3 has 15 residues. Here the CDR3 reads CASSSEAGELYEQYF. The CDR3, as DNA: TGTGCCAGCAGCTCGGAAGCGGGAGAACTCTACGAGCAGTACTTC.

This clone was counted only a few times. The chain has TRBV7-5 and TRBJ1-5; the D segment call TRBD1 is taken from the table without a DNA check. TRBV7-5 is a pseudogene segment. The length of the CDR3 is 14 residues. CDR3 sequence (DNA): TGTGTCAGACGAACAGGATCTTTCAATCAGCCCCAGCATTTT. This codes for CVRRTGSFNQPQHF.

CDR3 coding DNA: TGTGCCAGCAGCTTAGTACTAGCGGGAGGGGGGGATACGCAGTATTTT. Protein product: CASSLVLAGGGDTQYF. This chain joins TRBV7-2 and TRBJ2-3; 13 bases are shared with TRBD2. Germline trimming cut 1 base from V and 6 bases from J; bases unmatched to any gene: 4. The germline CDR1 and CDR2 sequences are SGHTA and FQGNSA. The CDR3 has 16 amino acids.

The chain joins TRBV14 to TRBJ2-5, with 7 bases matching TRBD2. Gene TRBJ2-7 matches the end of the DNA better, so the J call may be wrong. The CDR3 consists of 15 residues. Germline loops: CDR1 SGHDN, CDR2 FVKESK. The CDR3 bases are TGTGCCAGCAGCCTCAAACTCGGGACTACCTACGAGCAGTACTTC. Translated: CASSLKLGTTYEQYF.

The V call is TRBV18, the J call TRBJ2-7; TRBD1 aligns across 11 bases. The V gene end was trimmed by 3 bases and the J gene end by 1 base; junction bases not matched to a gene: 8. Germline CDR1 is KGHSH and CDR2 is LQKENI. There are 17 residues in the CDR3. The CDR3 DNA is TGTGCCAGCTCACCTGGTATCGGACAGGGGGCTTCCTACGAGCAGTACTTC. Protein sequence: CASSPGIGQGASYEQYF.

J is TRBJ2-2 and V is TRBV9; possibly TRBD1 for D (6 bases). Deletions cut 6 bases from V and 6 bases from J, with 21 bases between. CDR3 length equals 16 residues. CDR1 is SGDLS and CDR2 is YYNGEE in the germline V gene. CDR3 in amino acids: CASTDHGAGAPGELFF. In nucleotides, the CDR3 is TGTGCCAGCACCGACCATGGGGCAGGGGCCCCCGGGGAGCTGTTTTTT.